The text below deals with one TCR beta chain. Its antigen is currently unknown. Measured with immunoSEQ multiplex PCR; TCRdb has only the in-frame clones, and not every one. Here the sample spans under 500,000 clones, 80% to 95% being singletons. The sample is drawn from a study of Ad26.COV2.S vaccination and SARS-CoV-2 variants. Study-wide context: Once, or twice with 56 days between doses, Ad26.COV2.S was given intramuscularly.

Study outcomes and limitations: Those who received the vaccine showed greater spike-specific TCR breadth than those given placebo. Recipients of either vaccine or placebo displayed similar breadth of non-spike TCRs.

The CDR3 extends over 16 amino acids. Germline CDR1 PRHDT, CDR2 FYEKMQ (reference sequence). Trimming pared 3 bases from V and 2 bases from J, leaving 13 bases between. Treatment described: some 20 received Ad26.COV2.S at low or high dose, single or two shots; about 5 received placebo; per-sample allocation not given. At day 63 after the first vaccine or placebo injection, samples were drawn. This clonotype originated in a person aged 18-60 years who received the Ad26.COV2.S COVID-19 vaccine or a placebo. The sequencing here drew on peripheral blood, taken in a trial of Ad26.COV2.S vaccine versus placebo. The chain combines TRBV13 with TRBJ2-2; the D call may be TRBD1 or TRBD2 (6 bases each). The CDR3 reads CASSLGRGTNTGELFF. In DNA, the CDR3 is TGTGCCAGCAGCTTGGGCCGGGGGACAAACACCGGGGAGCTGTTTTTT.